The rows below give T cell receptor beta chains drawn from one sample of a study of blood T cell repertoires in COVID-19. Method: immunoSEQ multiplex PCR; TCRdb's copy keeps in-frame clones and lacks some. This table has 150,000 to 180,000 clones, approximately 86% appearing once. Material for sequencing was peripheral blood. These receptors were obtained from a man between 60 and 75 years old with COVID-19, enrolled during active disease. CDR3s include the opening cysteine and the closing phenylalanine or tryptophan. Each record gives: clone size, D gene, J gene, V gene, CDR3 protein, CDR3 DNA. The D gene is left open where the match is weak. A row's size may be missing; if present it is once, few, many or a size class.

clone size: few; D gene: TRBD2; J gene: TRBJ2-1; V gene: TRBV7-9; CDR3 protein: CASSSQAGIRYNEQFF; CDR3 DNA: TGTGCCAGCAGCTCCCAAGCGGGAATCCGCTACAATGAGCAGTTCTTC
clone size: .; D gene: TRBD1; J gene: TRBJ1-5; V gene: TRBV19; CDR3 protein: CASSIVPGTGIYQPQHF; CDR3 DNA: TGTGCCAGTAGTATAGTGCCGGGGACAGGCATTTATCAGCCCCAGCATTTT
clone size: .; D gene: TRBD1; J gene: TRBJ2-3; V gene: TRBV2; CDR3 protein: CASSVGTGSTDTQYF; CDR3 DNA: TGTGCCAGCAGTGTAGGGACAGGGAGCACAGATACGCAGTATTTT
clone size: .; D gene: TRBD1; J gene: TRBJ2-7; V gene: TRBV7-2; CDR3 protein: CASSFAPGQGGYEQYF; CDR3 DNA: TGTGCCAGCAGCTTTGCCCCCGGACAGGGGGGCTACGAGCAGTACTTC
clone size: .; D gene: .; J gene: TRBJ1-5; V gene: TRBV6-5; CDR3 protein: CASGPGLTVQPQHF; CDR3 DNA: TGTGCCAGCGGCCCGGGACTGACTGTTCAGCCCCAGCATTTT
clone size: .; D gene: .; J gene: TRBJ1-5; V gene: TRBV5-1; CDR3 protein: CASRPDSPNQPQHF; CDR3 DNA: TGCGCCAGCAGGCCGGACAGCCCAAATCAGCCCCAGCATTTT
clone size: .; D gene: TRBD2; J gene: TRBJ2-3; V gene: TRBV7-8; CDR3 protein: CASSRQIAGGPTDTQYF; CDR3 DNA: TGTGCCAGCAGCCGACAGATAGCGGGGGGGCCCACAGATACGCAGTATTTT
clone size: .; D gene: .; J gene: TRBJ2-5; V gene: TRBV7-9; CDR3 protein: CASSLVGQGETQYF; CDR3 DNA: TGTGCCAGCAGCTTAGTTGGGCAGGGAGAGACCCAGTACTTC
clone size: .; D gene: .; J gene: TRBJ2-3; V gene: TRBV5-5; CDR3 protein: CASSLALLATDTQYF; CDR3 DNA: TGTGCCAGCAGCTTGGCCCTTCTAGCAACAGATACGCAGTATTTT
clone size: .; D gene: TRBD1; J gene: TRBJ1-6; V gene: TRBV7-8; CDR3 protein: CASSFRDRGLSPLHF; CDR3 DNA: TGTGCCAGCAGCTTTAGGGACAGGGGGCTTTCACCCCTCCACTTT
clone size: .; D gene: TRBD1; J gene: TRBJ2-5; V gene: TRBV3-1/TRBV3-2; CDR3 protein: CASRDRQLQETQYF; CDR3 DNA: TGTGCCAGCCGGGACAGACAACTACAAGAGACCCAGTACTTC
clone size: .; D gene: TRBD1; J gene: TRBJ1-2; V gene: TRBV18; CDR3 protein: CASSPSRTGLLDYTF; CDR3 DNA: TGTGCCAGCTCACCAAGTAGGACAGGGTTACTTGACTACACCTTC
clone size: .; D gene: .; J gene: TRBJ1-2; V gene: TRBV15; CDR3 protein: CATSRDRGLNYGYTF; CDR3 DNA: TGTGCCACCAGCAGAGATAGGGGACTGAACTATGGCTACACCTTC
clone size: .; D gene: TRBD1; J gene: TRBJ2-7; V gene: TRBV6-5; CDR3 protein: CASRQGSREQYF; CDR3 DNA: TGTGCCAGCAGACAGGGGTCTCGCGAGCAGTACTTC
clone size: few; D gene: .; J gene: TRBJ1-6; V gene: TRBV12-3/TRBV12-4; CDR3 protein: CASRDTDNSPLHF; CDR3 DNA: TGTGCCAGCCGTGACACTGATAATTCACCCCTCCACTTT
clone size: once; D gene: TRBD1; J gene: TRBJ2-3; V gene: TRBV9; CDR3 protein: CASSGVGTGDTQYF; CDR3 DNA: TGTGCCAGCAGCGGGGTTGGGACAGGGGATACGCAGTATTTT
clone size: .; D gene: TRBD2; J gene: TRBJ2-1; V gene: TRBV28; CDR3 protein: CASIQPSGGANEQFF; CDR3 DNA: TGTGCCAGCATCCAACCTAGCGGGGGGGCCAATGAGCAGTTCTTC
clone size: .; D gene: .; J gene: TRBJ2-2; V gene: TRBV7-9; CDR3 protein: CASSLRSQLTGELFF; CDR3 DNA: TGTGCCAGCAGCTTAAGGAGTCAGCTCACCGGGGAGCTGTTTTTT
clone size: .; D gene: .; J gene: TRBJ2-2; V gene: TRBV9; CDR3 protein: CASSVGIGANTGELFF; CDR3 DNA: TGTGCCAGCAGCGTAGGTATAGGGGCAAACACCGGGGAGCTGTTTTTT
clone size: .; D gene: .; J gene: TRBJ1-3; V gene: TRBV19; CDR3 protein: CASSISRNTIYF; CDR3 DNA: TGTGCCAGTAGTATAAGCCGGAACACCATATATTTT
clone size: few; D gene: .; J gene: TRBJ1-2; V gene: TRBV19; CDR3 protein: CASSPTPDSSGGYTF; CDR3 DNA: TGTGCCAGTAGCCCAACCCCGGACAGTTCGGGTGGCTACACCTTC
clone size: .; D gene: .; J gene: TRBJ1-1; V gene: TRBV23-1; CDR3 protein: CASSQSETEPRRNTEAFF; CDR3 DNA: TGCGCCAGCAGTCAATCGGAGACGGAACCTCGACGGAACACTGAAGCTTTCTTT
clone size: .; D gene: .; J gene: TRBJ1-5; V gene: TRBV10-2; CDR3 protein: CASSARDSGLNQPQHF; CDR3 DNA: TGCGCCAGCAGTGCTAGGGATTCAGGACTTAATCAGCCCCAGCATTTT
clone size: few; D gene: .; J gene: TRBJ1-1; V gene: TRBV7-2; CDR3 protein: CASRQDRVAFF; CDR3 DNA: TGTGCCAGCAGGCAAGATCGGGTAGCTTTCTTT
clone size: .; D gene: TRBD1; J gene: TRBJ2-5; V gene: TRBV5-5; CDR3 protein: CASSLGTGAVVGETQYF; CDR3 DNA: TGTGCCAGCAGCTTAGGGACAGGGGCGGTTGTTGGAGAGACCCAGTACTTC
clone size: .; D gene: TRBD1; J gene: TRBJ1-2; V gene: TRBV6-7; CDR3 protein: CASNLGQGTRGYTF; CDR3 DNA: TGTGCCAGCAACCTAGGACAGGGGACCCGTGGCTACACCTTC
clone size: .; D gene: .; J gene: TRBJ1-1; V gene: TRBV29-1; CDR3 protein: CSVEAGEEAFF; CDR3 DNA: TGCAGCGTTGAGGCAGGGGAAGAAGCTTTCTTT
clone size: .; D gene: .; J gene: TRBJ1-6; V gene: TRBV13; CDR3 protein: CASSRAGGSNNSPLHF; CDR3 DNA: TGTGCCAGCAGTCGAGCCGGGGGGTCGAACAATTCACCCCTCCACTTT
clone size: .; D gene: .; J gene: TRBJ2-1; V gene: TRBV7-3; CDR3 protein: CASSLGLGDEQFF; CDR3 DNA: TGTGCCAGCAGCTTAGGACTGGGCGATGAGCAGTTCTTC
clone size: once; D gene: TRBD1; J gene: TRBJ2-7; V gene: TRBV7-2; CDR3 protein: CASSLAGGSYEQYF; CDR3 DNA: TGTGCCAGCAGCTTGGCAGGGGGTTCCTACGAGCAGTACTTC
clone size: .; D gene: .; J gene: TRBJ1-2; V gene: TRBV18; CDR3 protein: CASSPRLQGAGYTF; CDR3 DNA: TGTGCCAGCTCACCAAGGTTGCAGGGTGCTGGCTACACCTTC
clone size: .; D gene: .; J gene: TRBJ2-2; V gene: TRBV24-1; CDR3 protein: CATSDVTQNTGELFF; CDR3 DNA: TGTGCCACCAGTGATGTAACTCAGAACACCGGGGAGCTGTTTTTT
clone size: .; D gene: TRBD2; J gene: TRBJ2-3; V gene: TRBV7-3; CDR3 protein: CASSPVSSRRRLAATDTQYF; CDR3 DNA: TGTGCCAGCAGCCCGGTGTCCTCTCGGCGGCGACTAGCGGCAACAGATACGCAGTATTTT
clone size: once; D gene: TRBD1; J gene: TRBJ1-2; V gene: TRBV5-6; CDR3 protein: CASSFPRTGQVYTF; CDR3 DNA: TGTGCCAGCAGCTTCCCAAGGACAGGTCAGGTCTACACATTC
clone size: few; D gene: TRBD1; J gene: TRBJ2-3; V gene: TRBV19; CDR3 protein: CASQQGTDTQYF; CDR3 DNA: TGTGCCAGTCAACAGGGGACAGATACGCAGTATTTT
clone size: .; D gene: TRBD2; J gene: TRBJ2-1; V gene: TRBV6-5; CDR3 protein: CASSYGLAGGPDEQFF; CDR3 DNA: TGTGCCAGCAGTTACGGACTAGCGGGAGGGCCGGATGAGCAGTTCTTC
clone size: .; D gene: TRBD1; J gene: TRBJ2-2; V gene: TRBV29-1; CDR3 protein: CSVGWGRTGRTGELFF; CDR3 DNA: TGCAGCGTTGGGTGGGGCCGGACAGGGAGGACCGGGGAGCTGTTTTTT
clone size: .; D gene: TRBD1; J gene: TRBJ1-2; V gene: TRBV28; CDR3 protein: CASSPRYGQGRKDYGYTF; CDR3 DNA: TGTGCCAGCAGTCCCCGCTACGGACAGGGTAGAAAGGACTATGGCTACACCTTC
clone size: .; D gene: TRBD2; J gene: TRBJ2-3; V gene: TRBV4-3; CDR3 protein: CASSFSGRRTSTDTQYF; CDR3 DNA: TGCGCCAGCAGCTTTAGCGGGAGGCGGACTAGCACAGATACGCAGTATTTT
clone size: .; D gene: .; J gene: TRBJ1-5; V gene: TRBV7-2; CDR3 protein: CASSLEQGRQPQHF; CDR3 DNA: TGTGCCAGCAGCTTAGAGCAGGGCAGGCAGCCCCAGCATTTT
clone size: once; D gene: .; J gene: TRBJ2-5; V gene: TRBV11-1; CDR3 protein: CASSLVPTAQETQYF; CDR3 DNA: TGTGCCAGCAGCTTAGTACCGACAGCCCAAGAGACCCAGTACTTC
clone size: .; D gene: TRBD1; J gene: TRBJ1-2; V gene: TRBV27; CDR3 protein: CASSLTGTGLNYGYTF; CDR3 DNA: TGTGCCAGCAGTTTAACCGGGACAGGTCTTAACTATGGCTACACCTTC
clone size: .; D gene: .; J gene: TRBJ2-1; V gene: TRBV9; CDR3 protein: CASSVDYPPTGEQFF; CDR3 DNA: TGTGCCAGCAGCGTCGACTACCCGCCTACTGGTGAGCAGTTCTTC
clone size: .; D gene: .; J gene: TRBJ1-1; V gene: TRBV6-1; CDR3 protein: CASHSGGGREAFF; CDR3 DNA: TGTGCCAGCCATTCGGGAGGGGGTCGTGAAGCTTTCTTT
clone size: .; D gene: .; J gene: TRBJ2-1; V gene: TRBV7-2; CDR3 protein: CASSPSRTTPRYNEQFF; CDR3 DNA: TGTGCCAGCAGCCCTTCGAGAACGACTCCCCGGTACAATGAGCAGTTCTTC
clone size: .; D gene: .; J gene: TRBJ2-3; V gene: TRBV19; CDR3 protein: CASRRTASTDTQYF; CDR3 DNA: TGTGCCTCGCGGAGGACAGCTAGCACAGATACGCAGTATTTT
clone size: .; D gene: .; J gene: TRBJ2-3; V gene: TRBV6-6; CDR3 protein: CASSSQGLRTDTQYF; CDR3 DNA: TGTGCCAGCAGTTCACAGGGACTAAGAACAGATACGCAGTATTTT
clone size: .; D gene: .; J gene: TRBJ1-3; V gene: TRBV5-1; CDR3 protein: CASSLGPEGNTIYF; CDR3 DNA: TGCGCCAGCAGCTTGGGTCCGGAGGGAAACACCATATATTTT